What follows are 23 T cell receptor beta chains derived from one specimen sequenced in a study of blood T cell repertoires in COVID-19 (dated by TCRdb to about 2020). Receptor libraries were prepared by the immunoSEQ multiplex PCR assay. This immuneACCESS table, as held by TCRdb, lists in-frame sequences with V and J called but not all clones. Of the missing ones, under half trace to an unresolved V gene in checked studies; the others have no known cause. A total of about 350,000 clones appear in this sample, 89% of them only once. Just under 4% of the sample comes from the top ten. The specimen was peripheral blood. Receptors were obtained from a woman aged 60 to 75 with COVID-19, enrolled during active disease.

This chain's CDR3 is CASSYSGVKADTQYF. CDR3 DNA sequence: TGTGCCAGCAGCTACTCAGGGGTAAAGGCAGATACGCAGTATTTT. The chain couples TRBV7-3 to TRBJ2-3, with D maybe TRBD1 (6 bases). Trimming removed 4 bases from V and 4 bases from J, with 15 bases in between. CDR3 size: 15 residues. Germline V gene sequence: CDR1 SGHTA, CDR2 FQGTGA.

V is TRBV6-4 and J is TRBJ2-2; a possible D gene is TRBD1 (5 bases). The CDR3 has 15 residues. The germline gives CDR1 MRHNA, CDR2 SNTAGT. V was clipped by 4 bases and J by 7 bases, with 16 bases between them. The CDR3 reads CASSGGRAGGGELFF. CDR3 nucleotide sequence: TGTGCCAGCAGTGGGGGCCGGGCCGGTGGCGGGGAGCTGTTTTTT.

V is TRBV9 and J is TRBJ1-3; no clear D gene. The CDR3 extends over 14 amino acids. V lost 4 bases to trimming and J lost 3 bases, with 11 bases between them. The germline V gene encodes CDR1 SGDLS and CDR2 YYNGEE. The CDR3 coding sequence is TGTGCCAGCAGCCCGCGGTACGATGGAAACACCATATATTTT. This sequence encodes CASSPRYDGNTIYF. Together with reference TRBV9 and TRBJ1-3, the CDR3 gives the full variable domain: DSGVTQTPKHLITATGQRVTLRCSPRSGDLSVYWYQQSLDQGLQFLIQYYNGEERAKGNILERFSAQQFPDLHSELNLSSLELGDSALYFCASSPRYDGNTIYFGEGSWLTVV.

This chain uses TRBV14 with TRBJ2-1; 8 bases agree with TRBD2. V dropped 1 base and J dropped 5; count of bases not matched to a gene: 7. Germline V lookup: CDR1 SGHDN, CDR2 FVKESK. The CDR3 length is 16 residues. The CDR3 here is CASSQVVGGAHNEQFF. DNA for the CDR3: TGTGCCAGCAGCCAAGTCGTCGGGGGGGCCCACAATGAGCAGTTCTTC.

The chain joins TRBV20-1 to TRBJ1-2; D is undetermined. There are 11 residues in the CDR3. CDR1 is DFQATT, CDR2 SNEGSKA, per germline (reference sequence). Trimming pared 5 bases from V and 3 bases from J, leaving 7 bases between. CDR3 in amino acids: CSAPLYYGYTF. The CDR3 bases are TGCAGTGCTCCTCTCTACTATGGCTACACCTTC.

The chain is built from TRBV5-1 and TRBJ1-2, with D tentatively TRBD1 (5 bases). The CDR3 sequence is 14 residues long. V lost 3 bases, J lost 3 bases, and 12 bases lay in between. The germline CDR1 and CDR2 sequences are SGHRS and YFSETQ. The CDR3 region is CASSWGGGDYGYTF. CDR3 DNA sequence: TGCGCCAGCAGCTGGGGTGGAGGGGACTATGGCTACACCTTC.

The genes are TRBV6-5 and TRBJ1-5; D unresolved. With 0 bases removed from V and 3 bases from J, the gap between germline ends came to 9 bases. The CDR3 contains 15 residues. Germline V lookup: CDR1 MNHEY, CDR2 SVGAGI. CDR3 amino acids: CASSYSPGINQPQHF. CDR3 coding DNA: TGTGCCAGCAGTTACTCCCCCGGGATCAATCAGCCCCAGCATTTT.

The gene calls are TRBV11-3 and TRBJ2-1, with TRBD2 identical over 13 bases. V trimming: 4 bases; J trimming: 8 bases; junction bases outside the gene matches: 5. The germline CDR1 and CDR2 sequences are SGHNT and YENEEA. CDR3 length: 15 residues. The CDR3 sequence is CASSSGLAGVDEQFF. CDR3 bases: TGTGCCAGCAGCTCCGGACTAGCGGGGGTCGATGAGCAGTTCTTC.

The rearrangement links TRBV4-1 to TRBJ1-4; D ambiguous. With 0 bases removed from V and 8 bases from J, the gap between germline ends came to 7 bases. The CDR3 extends over 13 amino acids. Germline CDR1 is MGHRA and CDR2 is YSYEKL. CDR3 DNA: TGCGCCAGCAGCCAAGATCCGGGGGAAAAACTGTTTTTT. Its translation: CASSQDPGEKLFF.

The chain couples TRBV19 to TRBJ1-1; maybe TRBD1 (5 bases). Per the germline V gene, CDR1 is LNHDA and CDR2 is SQIVND (reference sequence). The CDR3 is 14 residues long. The V and J ends lost 6 bases and 1 base respectively, with 12 bases between them. CDR3 in amino acids: CASREGRANTEAFF. The CDR3 nucleotides read TGTGCCAGTAGGGAGGGGCGGGCGAACACTGAAGCTTTCTTT.

This chain connects TRBV4-1 to TRBJ1-5; weak D call: TRBD1 (5 bases). CDR1 is MGHRA, CDR2 YSYEKL, per germline. CDR3 size: 14 residues. With 3 bases removed from V and 5 bases from J, the gap between germline ends came to 11 bases. The CDR3 loop is CASSHPGPHQPQHF. Here the CDR3 DNA reads TGCGCCAGCAGCCACCCAGGGCCCCATCAGCCCCAGCATTTT.

The chain employs TRBV19 and TRBJ2-3, with TRBD2 identical over 7 bases. The CDR3 runs to 17 residues. The germline V gene has CDR1 LNHDA and CDR2 SQIVND (reference sequence). V trimming: 5 bases; J trimming: 0 bases; junction bases outside the gene matches: 11. The CDR3 DNA sequence: TGTGCCAGTAGTTTGCGGGGGACCATTCCTAGCACAGATACGCAGTATTTT. It is translated as CASSLRGTIPSTDTQYF.

This chain connects TRBV5-1 to TRBJ2-5; tentative D call: TRBD1 (5 bases). With 4 bases removed from V and 2 bases from J, the gap between germline ends came to 15 bases. The CDR3 spans 15 residues. Germline CDR1 and CDR2: SGHRS and YFSETQ. The DNA of the CDR3 is TGCGCCAGCAGCACACTTGGACAAATACAAGAGACCCAGTACTTC. It is translated as CASSTLGQIQETQYF.

The chain joins TRBV3-1 (or the pseudogene TRBV3-2) to TRBJ2-6; 9 nucleotides line up with TRBD2. Germline trimming cut 3 bases from V and 0 bases from J; bases unmatched to any gene: 9. The CDR3 has 19 residues. From germline, CDR1 is LGHDT and CDR2 YNNKEL (reference sequence). CDR3 sequence (DNA): TGTGCCAGCAGCCATCCCGTGGGACTAGCAGCCTCTGGGGCCAACGTCCTGACTTTC. This sequence encodes CASSHPVGLAASGANVLTF.

The chain uses TRBV21-1 and TRBJ1-5; the table calls TRBD1, which could not be checked here. TRBV21-1 counts as a pseudogene. CDR3 size: 17 residues. CDR3 sequence reads: CASSWVRGGYSNQPQHF. Written as DNA, the CDR3 is TGTGCCAGCAGTTGGGTCCGAGGGGGTTATAGCAATCAGCCCCAGCATTTT.

The chain is built from TRBV28 and TRBJ2-7; 7 positions agree with TRBD1. Trimming took 5 bases from V and 3 from J; bases not matched to a gene: 16. Germline V CDR1 and CDR2: MDHEN, SYDVKM. This CDR3 is 17 amino acids long. The CDR3 here is CASSPTLGQANYYEQYF. As DNA, the CDR3 is TGTGCCAGCAGTCCGACACTAGGACAGGCCAACTACTACGAGCAGTACTTC.

The J gene is TRBJ1-1, the V gene TRBV6-6, with D possibly matching TRBD1 (6 bases). The germline V gene has CDR1 MNHNY and CDR2 SVGAGI (reference sequence). The ends were cut back, 2 bases at V and 4 bases at J, with 11 bases in the middle. CDR3 length: 14 residues. The CDR3 nucleotides read TGTGCCAGCAGTTACAAAGGGGGGGGCACTGAAGCTTTCTTT. Its translation: CASSYKGGGTEAFF.

The DNA of the CDR3 is TGTGCCAGCAAGGGTCCCCAAGTAAGTGACAGGGGCTCCGAGCAGTACTTC. Translation: CASKGPQVSDRGSEQYF. V usage is TRBV2 and J usage is TRBJ2-7; 8 nucleotides line up with TRBD1. Germline-derived CDR1 and CDR2 are SNHLY and FYNNEI. The CDR3 extends over 17 amino acids. V lost 7 bases, J lost 6 bases, and 20 bases stayed unmatched.

The V call is TRBV3-1 (or the pseudogene TRBV3-2), the J call TRBJ2-5; D unclear. Trimming shortened V by 3 bases and J by 0 bases, and 5 bases separated the two germline ends. This CDR3 is 13 amino acids long. Germline assignment: CDR1 LGHDT and CDR2 YNNKEL (reference sequence). This CDR3 is CASSQRHQETQYF. CDR3 nucleotides: TGTGCCAGCAGCCAGAGGCACCAAGAGACCCAGTACTTC.

In this sample, this clone turned up once. V and J are TRBV19 and TRBJ1-4, with 7 bases lining up with TRBD1. Germline V gene data show CDR1 as LNHDA and CDR2 as SQIVND (reference sequence). Trimming removed 4 bases from V and 6 bases from J; junction bases left unmatched: 2. The CDR3 covers 13 residues. This CDR3 is CASSSGTDEKLFF. In nucleotides, the CDR3 is TGTGCCAGTAGTAGCGGGACAGATGAAAAACTGTTTTTT. Together with reference TRBV19 and TRBJ1-4, the CDR3 gives the full variable domain: DGGITQSPKYLFRKEGQNVTLSCEQNLNHDAMYWYRQDPGQGLRLIYYSQIVNDFQKGDIAEGYSVSREKKESFPLTVTSAQKNPTAFYLCASSSGTDEKLFFGSGTQLSVL.

Notes on this clone: At the DNA level, this CDR3 is encoded by other sequences in the same sample as well. V usage is TRBV7-3 and J usage is TRBJ1-1, with D possibly being TRBD1 (6 bases). Trimming removed 0 bases from V and 2 bases from J, with 10 bases in between. CDR3 length: 15 amino acids. Germline CDR1 reads SGHTA; CDR2 reads FQGTGA. Here the CDR3 DNA reads TGTGCCAGCAGCTTAACGGGGGCAGGCAACACTGAAGCTTTCTTT. Its protein is CASSLTGAGNTEAFF.

The V and J genes are TRBV20-1 and TRBJ2-3; a possible D gene is TRBD2 (7 bases). CDR1 and CDR2 from the germline V gene are DFQATT and SNEGSKA (reference sequence). V dropped 3 bases and J dropped 1 base, with 20 bases sitting between them. CDR3 length equals 17 residues. The CDR3 DNA reads as TGCAGTGCTAGTCCCTATGGGGGGGGCCGCCGCACAGATACGCAGTATTTT. It specifies CSASPYGGGRRTDTQYF.

This clone was seen just once. J is TRBJ2-7 and V is TRBV5-4, with D possibly matching TRBD1 (6 bases). The CDR3 consists of 15 residues. V lost 0 bases to trimming and J lost 5 bases, with 15 bases between them. Germline CDR1 is SGHNT and CDR2 is YYREEE (reference sequence). This CDR3 is CASSLDRGTYDEQYF. The CDR3 nucleotides read TGTGCCAGCAGCTTGGATAGGGGGACATACGACGAGCAGTACTTC.